This TCR beta chain was profiled in a study of blood T cell repertoires in COVID-19. The CDR3 contains 12 residues. CDR1 is LGHNT, CDR2 FRNRAP, per germline. Trimming stripped 5 bases from V and 7 bases from J, with 12 bases between. How the authors handled the data: Reference gene primer amplification in the assay estimated nucleated cell counts. TCRdb keeps only in-frame clones here, not all; method: immunoSEQ multiplex PCR. The V and J calls and the clone size are those of that table, but D and trimming were determined from the DNA. The table has some 150,000 clones, 85% seen once. Sequencing was performed on peripheral blood. The chain is built from TRBV12-5 and TRBJ2-7; D possibly corresponds to TRBD2 (6 bases). The receptor was isolated from a woman aged 40 to 50 with active or convalescent COVID-19. CDR3: CASGPGVGEQYF. The CDR3 DNA reads as TGTGCTAGTGGTCCGGGGGTTGGTGAGCAGTACTTC.